This T cell receptor (beta chain) was sequenced in a study of T cells in Graves' hyperthyroidism and ophthalmopathy. Using RNA transcripts as the source, TCR beta CDR3 regions were amplified. An initial round of RT-PCR targeting the TCR CDR3 relied on the HTBI primer set. From the multiplex PCR reads, TCRdb called clonotypes with MiXCR, one entry per CDR3 protein. Here the sample spans some 720,000 distinct CDR3 sequences, about 17% being singletons. Trimming took off 3 bases at V and 4 bases at J, with 7 bases between the two ends. The CDR3 loop spans 13 amino acids. Material for sequencing was blood. The chain links TRBV12-3 or TRBV12-4 to TRBJ1-5, with D uncertain. This receptor was obtained from a man aged 18 to 35 with Graves' hyperthyroidism. The CDR3 nucleotides read TGTGCCAGCAGTTTGTTACAGAATCAGCCCCAGCATTTT. Its translation is CASSLLQNQPQHF.